Presented here are 14 T cell receptor beta chains from one specimen sequenced in a study of control samples from healthy donors and cancer patients. Clones were sequenced by immunoSEQ multiplex PCR, and TCRdb holds only the in-frame ones, with some missing. The sample lists over 200,000 clones, over 70% occurring once. The source material was PBMCs. Receptors were obtained from a woman aged 55-70 years with lung cancer.

CDR3 sequence (DNA): TGTGCCATCAGCAGGGGAAACACTGAAGCTTTCTTT. Translating gives CAISRGNTEAFF. The chain has TRBV10-3 and TRBJ1-1; TRBD1 might be the D (6 bases). The CDR3 has 12 residues. Germline CDR1 and CDR2: ENHRY and SYGVKD. The V end was cut by 6 bases, the J end by 2 bases, with 7 bases between.

This clone was counted only a few times. The rearrangement links TRBV2 to TRBJ1-4; perhaps TRBD1 as D (5 bases). The V and J ends lost 8 bases and 5 bases respectively, with 9 bases between them. This CDR3 is built from 12 residues. Germline V lookup: CDR1 SNHLY, CDR2 FYNNEI. The CDR3 region is CASRDGNEKLFF. The CDR3 bases are TGTGCCAGCCGGGACGGGAATGAAAAACTGTTTTTT.

This clone has only a few counts. The rearrangement uses TRBV5-1 and TRBJ2-7; TRBD1 aligns across 8 bases. Looked up from germline, CDR1 is SGHRS and CDR2 is YFSETQ. The junction had 6 bases not matched to a gene; V was cut back by 2 bases and J by 5 bases. The CDR3 runs to 14 residues. The chain's CDR3 is CASSFGQGWNEQYF. CDR3 bases: TGCGCCAGCAGCTTCGGACAGGGATGGAACGAGCAGTACTTC.

The chain combines TRBV11-2 with TRBJ2-7; TRBD1 or TRBD2 may be the D gene (5 bases each). CDR1 and CDR2 from the germline V gene are SGHAT and FQNNGV. V lost 5 bases, J lost 0 bases, and 11 bases lay in between. The CDR3 runs to 14 residues. The CDR3 region has the DNA TGTGCCAGCAGCCATCCGGGGCTCTCCTACGAGCAGTACTTC. Translating it yields CASSHPGLSYEQYF.

This rearrangement joins TRBV6-6 to TRBJ1-6; TRBD1 matches 8 bases. Unmatched junction bases numbered 4, after V lost 5 bases and J lost 7 bases. The CDR3 has 14 residues. Germline assignment: CDR1 MNHNY and CDR2 SVGAGI (reference sequence). DNA for the CDR3: TGTGCCAGCAGTGTACAGGGGGTGAATTCACCCCTCCACTTT. It specifies CASSVQGVNSPLHF.

V and J are TRBV9 and TRBJ2-1; 10 bases line up with TRBD2. The CDR3 sequence is 16 residues long. J was trimmed by 8 bases and V by 1 base; bases with no gene match: 9. CDR1 is SGDLS, CDR2 YYNGEE, per germline. In DNA, the CDR3 is TGTGCCAGCAGCGTATCCGGACTAGCGGAAGGCGATGAGCAGTTCTTC. This gives the protein CASSVSGLAEGDEQFF.

The rearrangement joins TRBV2 to TRBJ2-2, with D unresolved. CDR3 length: 15 amino acids. Trimming removed 0 bases from V and 4 bases from J, with 9 bases in between. The germline gives CDR1 SNHLY, CDR2 FYNNEI. CDR3 in amino acids: CASSEASWGTGELFF. The CDR3 DNA sequence: TGTGCCAGCAGTGAAGCCAGTTGGGGCACCGGGGAGCTGTTTTTT.

V gene TRBV5-1 combines with J gene TRBJ1-1; 7 nucleotides agree with TRBD1. Losses at the gene ends were 4 bases for V and 4 bases for J; bases not matched to a gene: 10. Germline CDR1 SGHRS, CDR2 YFSETQ. The CDR3 is 15 residues long. CDR3 residues: CASSPSGQMGTEAFF. CDR3 nucleotide sequence: TGCGCCAGCAGCCCCTCGGGACAGATGGGCACTGAAGCTTTCTTT.

The chain carries TRBV9 and TRBJ2-3; 10 nucleotides match TRBD2. The V gene end was trimmed by 0 bases and the J gene end by 2 bases; junction bases not matched to a gene: 3. The germline CDR1 and CDR2 sequences are SGDLS and YYNGEE. CDR3 size: 16 residues. The CDR3 sequence: CASSVDSGGPTDTQYF. CDR3 DNA sequence: TGTGCCAGCAGCGTAGATAGCGGGGGGCCCACAGATACGCAGTATTTT.

The chain employs TRBV12-3 or TRBV12-4 and TRBJ1-3; D not certain. Trimming cost V 3 bases and J 5 bases, with 5 bases left between them. This CDR3 has 12 amino acids. This chain's CDR3 is CASSLTRNTIYF. The CDR3 nucleotides are TGTGCCAGCAGTTTGACCCGAAACACCATATATTTT.

This clone was found a few times. CDR3 sequence reads: CASIPGTGPYGYTF. CDR3 coding DNA: TGTGCCAGCATCCCAGGGACAGGGCCCTATGGCTACACCTTC. This chain joins TRBV2 and TRBJ1-2; TRBD1 aligns across 9 bases. The germline V gene has CDR1 SNHLY and CDR2 FYNNEI. The CDR3 spans 14 residues. The V segment lost 7 bases and the J segment 4 bases; nucleotides outside the gene matches: 7. Using reference TRBV2 and TRBJ1-2 for the parts outside the CDR3, the full variable domain is EPEVTQTPSHQVTQMGQEVILRCVPISNHLYFYWYRQILGQKVEFLVSFYNNEISEKSEIFDDQFSVERPDGSNFTLKIRSTKLEDSAMYFCASIPGTGPYGYTFGSGTRLTVV.

This clone was recorded only once. The chain has TRBV6-1 and TRBJ2-3; no definite D call. In germline, CDR1 is MNHNS, CDR2 SASEGT. The CDR3 spans 14 residues. V lost 3 bases, J lost 2 bases, and 9 bases lay in between. The CDR3 reads CASSEDGPTDTQYF. CDR3 DNA sequence: TGTGCCAGCAGTGAGGACGGCCCCACAGATACGCAGTATTTT.

This chain links TRBV7-9 with TRBJ2-1, with TRBD1 matching 11 bases. Germline-derived CDR1 and CDR2 are SEHNR and FQNEAQ (reference sequence). V lost 4 bases and J lost 6; bases outside the gene matches: 5. The length of the CDR3 is 15 residues. The CDR3 DNA reads TGTGCCAGCAGCTCTGGACAGGGGGCCGTCAATGAGCAGTTCTTC. Amino acid sequence: CASSSGQGAVNEQFF.

The rearrangement links TRBV5-1 to TRBJ1-3, with TRBD1 identical over 7 bases. CDR1 is SGHRS and CDR2 is YFSETQ in the germline V gene. J gave up 0 bases and V 0 bases, and 6 bases lay outside the gene matches. The CDR3 is 17 residues long. For the CDR3, the DNA is TGCGCCAGCAGCTTGGAGGGACAGAGAGTCTCTGGAAACACCATATATTTT. Protein sequence: CASSLEGQRVSGNTIYF.